This is a list of T cell receptor beta chains from one sample in a study of cytomegalovirus exposure and HLA in healthy donors. Produced via immunoSEQ multiplex PCR; TCRdb's table is partial and in-frame only. The repertoire holds approximately 160,000 clones, about four fifths seen once, with around 5% in the top ten. The sample was PBMCs. These TCRs come from a girl aged 10 to 17 in good health and CMV-seropositive. The CDR3 runs from the conserved cysteine through the conserved F or W. D genes are given only for firm matches. The size entry is marked missing in some rows and otherwise reads once, few, many or a size class.

D: .; V: TRBV10-3; J: TRBJ1-2; size: .; DNA: TGTGCCATCAGATCAAGGTCAGCCAGGGGCTATGGCTACACCTTC; CDR3: CAIRSRSARGYGYTF
D: TRBD1; V: TRBV6-5; J: TRBJ2-7; size: .; DNA: TGTGCCAGCAGCCGGGACAGTTACGAGCAGTACTTC; CDR3: CASSRDSYEQYF
D: TRBD2; V: TRBV19; J: TRBJ2-4; size: once; DNA: TGTGCCAGTAGTAAGGGACTAGCGGGGGCCAAGTACTCAAACAGTCAGTACTTC; CDR3: CASSKGLAGAKYSNSQYF
D: .; V: TRBV25-1; J: TRBJ2-7; size: few; DNA: TGTGCCAGCAGTGAACCTGTCAATTACGGGAACGAGCAGTACTTC; CDR3: CASSEPVNYGNEQYF
D: .; V: TRBV7-2; J: TRBJ2-3; size: .; DNA: TGTGCCAGCAGCTCCCTAGCGTTGGATACGCAGTATTTT; CDR3: CASSSLALDTQYF
D: .; V: TRBV28; J: TRBJ1-1; size: .; DNA: TGTGCCAGCAGTTTAAAGTGGCAGGGGAACACTGAAGCTTTCTTT; CDR3: CASSLKWQGNTEAFF
D: TRBD1; V: TRBV11-2; J: TRBJ1-2; size: few; DNA: TGTGCCAGCAGCCCGGGACAGGGGGCGTATGGCTACACCTTC; CDR3: CASSPGQGAYGYTF
D: .; V: TRBV9; J: TRBJ1-2; size: .; DNA: TGTGCCAGCAGCGTAGAGCCCGGGATCTCCTATTATGGCTACACCTTC; CDR3: CASSVEPGISYYGYTF
D: TRBD2; V: TRBV30; J: TRBJ2-5; size: .; DNA: TGTGCCTGGAGTGCTCCAGTCAGGAGCGGGGGGGCAGAGACCCAGTACTTC; CDR3: CAWSAPVRSGGAETQYF
D: .; V: TRBV11-2; J: TRBJ2-1; size: few; DNA: TGTGCCAGCAGCTCCTTGACAGGATACAATGAGCAGTTCTTC; CDR3: CASSSLTGYNEQFF
D: TRBD2; V: TRBV6-6; J: TRBJ2-1; size: .; DNA: TGTGCCAGCAGTTACTCGAAAGCGGGGGCGGGAAATGAGCAGTTCTTC; CDR3: CASSYSKAGAGNEQFF
D: TRBD1; V: TRBV6-9; J: TRBJ1-2; size: .; DNA: TGTGCCAGCAGTTACCACGCCTCGACAGGGGGCTCCTATGGCTACACCTTC; CDR3: CASSYHASTGGSYGYTF
D: .; V: TRBV27; J: TRBJ2-2; size: few; DNA: TGTGCCAGCAGTTTACAGGGTATGAACACCGGGGAGCTGTTTTTT; CDR3: CASSLQGMNTGELFF